Below, 28 T cell receptor beta chains from the same sample are listed, as sequenced in a study of shared T cell receptors in the human thymus. Data came from immunoSEQ multiplex PCR; TCRdb stores just in-frame clones and leaves some out. The sample shows fewer than 700,000 clones, roughly 90% of them seen only once. These data were also reused for a study on human thymus T cells.

Sequences were obtained from thymocytes. These receptors all come from a boy under two years old with a congenital heart defect.

CDR3 in amino acids: CASSEETDSNQPQHF. CDR3 nucleotides: TGTGCCAGCAGTGAGGAGACAGATAGCAATCAGCCCCAGCATTTT. The chain employs TRBV25-1 and TRBJ1-5; tentatively, D is TRBD1 (5 bases). Germline-derived CDR1 and CDR2 are MGHDK and SYGVNS. Trimming left V 3 bases short and J 0 bases short, with 9 bases between. The CDR3 runs to 15 residues.

The chain uses TRBV5-1 and TRBJ2-7, with 8 positions matching TRBD1. With 4 bases clipped from V and 4 bases from J, the junction kept 7 bases outside the gene matches. Germline loops: CDR1 SGHRS, CDR2 YFSETQ. The CDR3 runs 14 residues. CDR3 sequence reads: CASSPGQAGYEQYF. The CDR3 nucleotides read TGCGCCAGCAGCCCGGGACAGGCCGGGTACGAGCAGTACTTC. The entire variable domain, with the rest obtained from reference TRBV5-1 and TRBJ2-7, is as follows: KAGVTQTPRYLIKTRGQQVTLSCSPISGHRSVSWYQQTPGQGLQFLFEYFSETQRNKGNFPGRFSGRQFSNSRSEMNVSTLELGDSALYLCASSPGQAGYEQYFGPGTRLTVT.

The rearrangement uses TRBV25-1 and TRBJ1-1; 7 positions match TRBD1. V shed 6 bases, J shed 1 base, and the junction held 8 bases outside the gene matches. In germline, CDR1 is MGHDK, CDR2 SYGVNS. The CDR3 has 15 residues. CDR3 sequence (DNA): TGTGCCAGCAGAAAAACCGGGACAGAGAACACTGAAGCTTTCTTT. Protein sequence: CASRKTGTENTEAFF.

The gene calls are TRBV10-3 and TRBJ2-5, with 10 positions matching TRBD2. Germline V gene lookup returns CDR1 ENHRY and CDR2 SYGVKD. CDR3 length equals 15 residues. Trimming at V came to 7 bases and at J to 5 bases, leaving 10 bases not matched to a gene. CDR3 in DNA: TGTGCCATCACCCGCAGCGGGAGGGCCGGCGAGACCCAGTACTTC. Protein sequence: CAITRSGRAGETQYF.

The chain employs TRBV11-3 and TRBJ1-1, with D maybe TRBD1 (6 bases). The CDR3 loop spans 14 amino acids. Germline-derived CDR1 and CDR2 are SGHNT and YENEEA. The V end lost 5 bases, the J end lost 1 base, and 11 bases lay between the germline ends. The DNA of the CDR3 is TGTGCCAGCAGCCAGGGGCTAGAGAACACTGAAGCTTTCTTT. It encodes CASSQGLENTEAFF.

The chain couples TRBV9 to TRBJ1-5, with 7 bases that match TRBD1. CDR3 length equals 13 residues. Trimming cost V 3 bases and J 6 bases; bases outside gene matches: 3. CDR1 SGDLS and CDR2 YYNGEE come from the germline V gene. This chain's CDR3 is CASSATGAQPQHF. The DNA of the CDR3 is TGTGCCAGCAGCGCCACAGGGGCTCAGCCCCAGCATTTT.

The rearrangement uses TRBV27 and TRBJ2-7; the match to TRBD2 covers 14 bases. The CDR3 sequence is 20 residues long. Germline-derived CDR1 and CDR2 are MNHEY and SMNVEV (reference sequence). Unmatched junction bases numbered 16, after V lost 1 base and J lost 5 bases. Written as DNA, the CDR3 is TGTGCCAGCAGTTTATACTCCGGGACTAGCGGGAGCGCCCAGTTGGACGAGCAGTACTTC. Protein: CASSLYSGTSGSAQLDEQYF.

The chain employs TRBV5-8 and TRBJ1-2; 10 bases are shared with TRBD1. The germline V gene has CDR1 SGHTS and CDR2 YDEGEE. The CDR3 contains 15 residues. Losses at the gene ends were 0 bases for V and 5 bases for J; bases not matched to a gene: 4. DNA for the CDR3: TGTGCCAGCAGCTTGGCCGCGGGACAGGGGTATGGCTACACCTTC. It encodes CASSLAAGQGYGYTF.

This clone was detected only once. This chain uses TRBV7-9 with TRBJ2-5, with 7 positions matching TRBD1. Germline V gene lookup returns CDR1 SEHNR and CDR2 FQNEAQ (reference sequence). The CDR3 totals 15 residues. V lost 6 bases and J lost 3; bases outside the gene matches: 10. The CDR3 reads CASRPPGQNKETQYF. The DNA for the CDR3 is TGTGCCAGCAGACCCCCGGGACAGAATAAAGAGACCCAGTACTTC.

The chain joins TRBV11-2 to TRBJ1-2; 8 bases map to TRBD1. The CDR3 has 12 residues. Germline V lookup: CDR1 SGHAT, CDR2 FQNNGV. The V gene end was trimmed by 7 bases and the J gene end by 4 bases; junction bases not matched to a gene: 2. CDR3 nucleotides: TGTGCCAGCACCACAGGGGGCTATGGCTACACCTTC. Its protein product is CASTTGGYGYTF. The full variable domain, in which reference TRBV11-2 and TRBJ1-2 provide the parts outside the CDR3, is EAGVAQSPRYKIIEKRQSVAFWCNPISGHATLYWYQQILGQGPKLLIQFQNNGVVDDSQLPKDRFSAERLKGVDSTLKIQPAKLEDSAVYLCASTTGGYGYTFGSGTRLTVV.

The V and J genes are TRBV6-1 and TRBJ1-4; maybe TRBD1 (6 bases). This CDR3 contains 14 residues. The V end was cut by 4 bases, the J end by 3 bases, with 9 bases between. Germline values: CDR1 MNHNS, CDR2 SASEGT. The CDR3 spells CASSGQVSNEKLFF. The CDR3 nucleotides read TGTGCCAGCAGTGGACAGGTGTCTAATGAAAAACTGTTTTTT.

The chain links TRBV28 to TRBJ2-3, with TRBD1 identical over 9 bases. Unmatched junction bases numbered 4, after V lost 5 bases and J lost 4 bases. The CDR3 length is 14 residues. Per germline, CDR1 MDHEN and CDR2 SYDVKM. CDR3 residues: CASSAGQGSDTQYF. The CDR3 DNA follows: TGTGCCAGCAGTGCGGGACAGGGATCAGATACGCAGTATTTT.

There are a few counts of this clone. V usage is TRBV28 and J usage is TRBJ2-1; D not resolved. This CDR3 region has 14 residues. Germline values: CDR1 MDHEN, CDR2 SYDVKM. The V end was cut by 5 bases, the J end by 2 bases, with 10 bases between. In DNA form, the CDR3 reads TGTGCCAGCAGTGAAATAGTTACCTACAATGAGCAGTTCTTC. The encoded protein is CASSEIVTYNEQFF.

This clone showed up just a few times. The V and J genes are TRBV10-3 and TRBJ2-5; 7 nucleotides match TRBD1. The V gene's germline CDR1 is ENHRY and CDR2 SYGVKD. The CDR3 is 13 residues long. V dropped 8 bases and J dropped 2; count of bases not matched to a gene: 5. The CDR3 coding sequence is TGTGCCATCGGGGGACAGATACAAGAGACCCAGTACTTC. Translation: CAIGGQIQETQYF.

The chain links TRBV30 to TRBJ2-5; possible D gene TRBD1, 7 bases. The CDR3 length is 13 residues. V was pared by 7 bases and J by 9 bases, with 21 bases between. Germline lookup yields CDR1 GTSNPN and CDR2 SVGIG (reference sequence). CDR3 DNA: TGTGCCTTGCGGGACAGTCCCCGAGGGGCCCAGTACTTC. Its protein is CALRDSPRGAQYF.

This clone was counted a single time. V usage is TRBV11-2 and J usage is TRBJ2-1; 7 nucleotides match TRBD2. In germline, CDR1 is SGHAT, CDR2 FQNNGV. The ends lost 8 bases at V and 8 bases at J; junction bases unmatched: 9. The CDR3 extends over 13 amino acids. The CDR3 DNA is TGTGCCAGCGGGGGGGACTGGGGCGATGAGCAGTTCTTC. Translated, it gives CASGGDWGDEQFF.

The rearrangement uses TRBV4-1 and TRBJ2-1, with 12 bases fitting TRBD2. CDR1 and CDR2 (germline): MGHRA, YSYEKL. The CDR3 covers 16 residues. Trimming took 0 bases from V and 8 from J; bases not matched to a gene: 5. CDR3 DNA: TGCGCCAGCAGCCAAGATGGGCTAGCGGGAGGGGATGAGCAGTTCTTC. Translating gives CASSQDGLAGGDEQFF.

The CDR3 loop reads CASSRGGKYHSNQPQHF. Here the CDR3 DNA reads TGCGCCAGCAGTCGGGGGGGGAAGTACCATAGCAATCAGCCCCAGCATTTT. The chain links TRBV23-1 to TRBJ1-5; D is perhaps TRBD1 (5 bases). TRBV23-1 is an ORF, with its function uncertain. This CDR3 is 17 amino acids long. Trimming left V 4 bases short and J 0 bases short, with 16 bases between.

The table lists this clone with a few counts. The rearrangement joins TRBV6-1 to TRBJ2-5; a possible D gene is TRBD1 (6 bases). Germline CDR1 and CDR2: MNHNS and SASEGT. The CDR3 runs to 16 residues. V was clipped by 0 bases and J by 2 bases, with 13 bases between them. CDR3 in DNA: TGTGCCAGCAGTGAAGCCAGGGGTGGCAGACAAGAGACCCAGTACTTC. Protein product: CASSEARGGRQETQYF.

The chain combines TRBV1 with TRBJ2-3; no check of the table's D call, TRBD1, against the DNA was made. TRBV1 represents a pseudogene. This CDR3 comprises 18 residues. CDR3 sequence reads: CTSSRALGQGHAIDTQYF. In DNA, the CDR3 is TGCACCAGCAGCCGGGCTTTGGGACAGGGTCACGCCATAGATACGCAGTATTTT.

The CDR3 is CASTQCRGGCNNEQFF. Written as DNA, the CDR3 is TGTGCCAGCACCCAGTGTAGGGGAGGCTGCAACAATGAGCAGTTCTTC. V and J are TRBV5-6 and TRBJ2-1; TRBD2 might be the D (6 bases). V was shortened by 6 bases and J by 5 bases, with 21 bases between the two germline ends. The CDR3 runs 16 residues. The germline V gene has CDR1 SGHDT and CDR2 YYEEEE. The entire variable domain, with the rest obtained from reference TRBV5-6 and TRBJ2-1, is as follows: DAGVTQSPTHLIKTRGQQVTLRCSPKSGHDTVSWYQQALGQGPQFIFQYYEEEERQRGNFPDRFSGHQFPNYSSELNVNALLLGDSALYLCASTQCRGGCNNEQFFGPGTRLTVL.

The rearrangement joins TRBV2 to TRBJ2-2; 9 bases are shared with TRBD1. Unmatched junction bases numbered 2, after V lost 6 bases and J lost 6 bases. The CDR3 contains 13 residues. Per germline, CDR1 SNHLY and CDR2 FYNNEI. The CDR3: CASRGQGPGELFF. In DNA form, the CDR3 reads TGTGCCAGCAGAGGACAGGGGCCCGGGGAGCTGTTTTTT.

Worth noting for this clone: The same CDR3 can be traced to other DNA sequences in this sample. The chain is built from TRBV5-1 and TRBJ2-5; 11 bases match TRBD2. This CDR3 has 14 residues. Looked up from germline, CDR1 is SGHRS and CDR2 is YFSETQ. Trimming removed 4 bases from V and 5 bases from J; junction bases left unmatched: 4. The CDR3 reads CASSPGLAGETQYF. CDR3 nucleotide sequence: TGCGCCAGCAGCCCCGGACTAGCGGGCGAGACCCAGTACTTC.

The chain uses TRBV2 and TRBJ2-3; 14 bases map to TRBD2. Trimming cost V 6 bases and J 2 bases; bases outside gene matches: 13. The CDR3 spans 19 residues. Germline V lookup: CDR1 SNHLY, CDR2 FYNNEI. CDR3 amino acids: CASRSGGTSGSFITDTQYF. CDR3 DNA sequence: TGTGCCAGCAGGTCAGGGGGGACTAGCGGGAGTTTTATCACAGATACGCAGTATTTT.

The V and J genes are TRBV7-2 and TRBJ2-3, with 9 bases lining up with TRBD2. Germline V gives CDR1 SGHTA, CDR2 FQGNSA. After removal of 5 bases from V and 5 bases from J, the junction contained 11 bases not matched to a gene. The CDR3 contains 16 residues. The CDR3 is CASSPKAGGPGDTQYF. The DNA for the CDR3 is TGTGCCAGCAGCCCCAAGGCGGGAGGGCCGGGAGATACGCAGTATTTT.

V usage is TRBV6-6 and J usage is TRBJ2-2; the match to TRBD2 covers 9 bases. Germline assignment: CDR1 MNHNY and CDR2 SVGAGI (reference sequence). Trimming removed 6 bases from V and 5 bases from J; junction bases left unmatched: 7. The CDR3 loop spans 15 amino acids. CDR3 residues: CASSRVAGETGELFF. The CDR3 DNA reads TGTGCCAGCAGCCGTGTAGCGGGAGAAACCGGGGAGCTGTTTTTT.

The chain has TRBV15 and TRBJ2-1, with TRBD1 matching 7 bases. This CDR3 contains 15 residues. Per germline, CDR1 LNHNV and CDR2 YYDKDF (reference sequence). V lost 4 bases to trimming and J lost 0 bases; unmatched junction nucleotides: 3. This chain's CDR3 is CATSKGQFSYNEQFF. The CDR3 DNA is TGTGCCACCAGCAAGGGACAGTTCTCCTACAATGAGCAGTTCTTC.

The table lists this clone with a few counts. The chain carries TRBV7-8 and TRBJ2-1, with 13 bases lining up with TRBD2. In germline, CDR1 is SGHVS, CDR2 FQNEAQ. V lost 10 bases and J lost 5; bases outside the gene matches: 5. The CDR3 runs 14 residues. The CDR3 nucleotides read TGTGCCACTTCCGGGACTAGCGGGAACAATGAGCAGTTCTTC. As protein: CATSGTSGNNEQFF.